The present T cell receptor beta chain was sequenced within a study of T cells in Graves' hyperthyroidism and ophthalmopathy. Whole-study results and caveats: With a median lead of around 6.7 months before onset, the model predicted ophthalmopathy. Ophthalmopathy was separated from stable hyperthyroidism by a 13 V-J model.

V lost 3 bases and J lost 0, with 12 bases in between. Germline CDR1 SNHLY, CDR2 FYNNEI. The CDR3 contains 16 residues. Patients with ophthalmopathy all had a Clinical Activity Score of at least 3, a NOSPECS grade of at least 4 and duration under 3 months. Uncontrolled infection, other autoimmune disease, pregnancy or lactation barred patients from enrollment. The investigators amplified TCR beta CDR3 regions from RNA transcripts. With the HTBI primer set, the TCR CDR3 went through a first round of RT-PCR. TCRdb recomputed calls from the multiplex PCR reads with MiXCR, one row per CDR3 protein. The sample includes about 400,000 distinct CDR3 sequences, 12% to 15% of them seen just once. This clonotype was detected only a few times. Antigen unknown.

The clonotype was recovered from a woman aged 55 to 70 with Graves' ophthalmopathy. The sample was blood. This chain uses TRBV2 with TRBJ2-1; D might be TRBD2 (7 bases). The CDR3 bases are TGTGCCAGCAGTGATAGGGGGGGGAGCTCCTACAATGAGCAGTTCTTC. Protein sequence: CASSDRGGSSYNEQFF.